This entry lists 16 T cell receptor beta chains sequenced from one sample in a study of graft-versus-host responses after intestinal transplantation (TCRdb year 2021). The library was produced with the immunoSEQ multiplex PCR assay. What TCRdb holds here is the immuneACCESS table cut down to in-frame rearrangements. Part of the clones is not present; checked against another copy, under half of the missing clones reflect an unresolved V gene, and the others are unexplained. The sample table lists around 90,000 clones, 85% to 95% of them with a count of one. 1.1% of the sample goes to the ten largest clones. Their recognized antigens are unknown. What the time point label conveys for this sample: cells obtained before transplantation from donor or recipient. The material sequenced was unstimulated CD8+ T cells sorted from spleen or lymph node cells, taken before transplant. These receptors were taken from a human donor who was the organ donor for an intestinal transplant.

This rearrangement joins TRBV14 to TRBJ2-5; TRBD1 matches at 7 bases. The CDR3 extends over 19 amino acids. Germline CDR1 and CDR2: SGHDN and FVKESK. V shed 3 bases and J 2 bases; nucleotides not matched to a gene: 18. The CDR3 loop is CASSHSRDRGLLLQETQYF. CDR3 bases: TGTGCCAGCAGCCATTCCCGGGACAGAGGACTCCTACTACAAGAGACCCAGTACTTC.

CDR3 in amino acids: CASGLVLAAYNEQFF. The CDR3 coding sequence is TGTGCTAGTGGTTTAGTACTAGCGGCCTACAATGAGCAGTTCTTC. This sequence joins TRBV12-5 and TRBJ2-1; 8 bases match TRBD2. CDR1 LGHNT and CDR2 FRNRAP come from the germline V gene. This CDR3 has 15 amino acids. Trimming cost V 3 bases and J 2 bases; bases outside gene matches: 3.

The V and J genes are TRBV30 and TRBJ2-5; D is perhaps TRBD1 (6 bases). The ends were cut back, 2 bases at V and 5 bases at J, with 15 bases in the middle. This CDR3 is built from 14 residues. The germline CDR1 and CDR2 sequences are GTSNPN and SVGIG (reference sequence). CDR3 loop: CAWSRLQGGETQYF. CDR3 in DNA: TGTGCCTGGAGTCGCTTACAGGGTGGGGAGACCCAGTACTTC.

The V and J genes are TRBV27 and TRBJ2-1; a weak D match, TRBD2 (6 bases). This CDR3 is 14 amino acids long. Trimming removed 7 bases from V and 6 bases from J, with 16 bases in between. From germline, CDR1 is MNHEY and CDR2 SMNVEV (reference sequence). CDR3 sequence reads: CASTHRGTSNEQFF. In DNA form, the CDR3 reads TGTGCCAGCACCCACCGGGGGACTTCCAATGAGCAGTTCTTC.

The chain recombines TRBV5-4 with TRBJ2-1; D is ambiguous. Trimming took off 1 base at V and 0 bases at J, with 8 bases between the two ends. The CDR3 runs to 15 residues. Germline V lookup: CDR1 SGHNT, CDR2 YYREEE (reference sequence). In nucleotides, the CDR3 is TGTGCCAGCAGCTTGTTACCTAGCTCCTACAATGAGCAGTTCTTC. It specifies CASSLLPSSYNEQFF.

The V and J genes are TRBV15 and TRBJ2-1; TRBD2 matches at 7 bases. Germline V CDR1 and CDR2: LNHNV, YYDKDF (reference sequence). This CDR3 region has 14 residues. V was pared by 0 bases and J by 10 bases, with 6 bases of the junction left unmatched. The CDR3 nucleotides are TGTGCCACCAGCAGAGAGGGGGGGAGCGTGGAGCAGTTCTTC. It codes for CATSREGGSVEQFF.

The genes are TRBV19 and TRBJ2-1; D not certain. Germline lookup yields CDR1 LNHDA and CDR2 SQIVND (reference sequence). V was clipped by 6 bases and J by 8 bases, with 11 bases between them. CDR3 size: 12 residues. Here the CDR3 reads CASSPGRDEQFF. In DNA form, the CDR3 reads TGTGCCAGTAGCCCCGGCCGGGATGAGCAGTTCTTC.

The chain recombines TRBV28 with TRBJ2-3; the D gene is possibly TRBD1 (5 bases). Germline CDR1 MDHEN, CDR2 SYDVKM. The CDR3 is 21 amino acids. Deletions cut 2 bases from V and 3 bases from J, with 30 bases between. The CDR3 sequence: CASSLILMPLHESDNTDTQYF. CDR3 nucleotides: TGTGCCAGCAGTTTAATACTCATGCCCCTCCACGAATCGGACAATACAGATACGCAGTATTTT.

CDR3 DNA: TGTGCCAGCAGCTTGGGGGGGGGCGCAGATACGCAGTATTTT. Protein sequence: CASSLGGGADTQYF. This sequence joins TRBV5-4 and TRBJ2-3; TRBD2 is a possible D gene (7 bases). Trimming removed 0 bases at V and 4 bases at J, with 9 bases between. Per germline, CDR1 SGHNT and CDR2 YYREEE (reference sequence). This CDR3 comprises 14 residues.

This chain connects TRBV7-9 to TRBJ1-2; possible D gene TRBD1, 5 bases. V lost 3 bases to trimming and J lost 4 bases, with 6 bases between them. Germline CDR1 is SEHNR and CDR2 is FQNEAQ (reference sequence). CDR3 length equals 12 residues. The CDR3 loop is CASSLDTYGYTF. In nucleotides, the CDR3 is TGTGCCAGCAGCTTGGACACCTATGGCTACACCTTC.

The chain carries TRBV11-2 and TRBJ1-1, with D hard to call. Germline loops: CDR1 SGHAT, CDR2 FQNNGV. V shed 1 base and J shed 0 bases, with 3 bases lying between them. The CDR3 covers 13 residues. The CDR3, as DNA: TGTGCCAGCAGCTTAGGTATGAACACTGAAGCTTTCTTT. Residues: CASSLGMNTEAFF.

The DNA of the CDR3 is TGTGCCAGCAGCTTAAGCGTAGGGGACAATGAGCAGTTCTTC. The encoded protein is CASSLSVGDNEQFF. The J gene is TRBJ2-1, the V gene TRBV7-8; possible D gene TRBD1, 5 bases. V dropped 2 bases and J dropped 5 bases, with 10 bases sitting between them. Germline loops: CDR1 SGHVS, CDR2 FQNEAQ. The CDR3 consists of 14 residues.

The V and J genes are TRBV7-6 and TRBJ2-7; 10 nucleotides line up with TRBD1. Germline V gene sequence: CDR1 SGHVS, CDR2 FNYEAQ. V dropped 5 bases and J dropped 3; count of bases not matched to a gene: 4. The CDR3 sequence is 14 residues long. The CDR3 bases are TGTGCCAGCAGCCCCGGGACAGGGGACTACGAGCAGTACTTC. Protein product: CASSPGTGDYEQYF. The entire variable domain, with the rest obtained from reference TRBV7-6 and TRBJ2-7, is as follows: GAGVSQSPRYKVTKRGQDVALRCDPISGHVSLYWYRQALGQGPEFLTYFNYEAQQDKSGLPNDRFSAERPEGSISTLTIQRTEQRDSAMYRCASSPGTGDYEQYFGPGTRLTVT.

CDR3 sequence (DNA): TGTGCCAGCAGCTTAGGGGGGCTCACAGATACGCAGTATTTT. Translated: CASSLGGLTDTQYF. The V and J genes are TRBV7-9 and TRBJ2-3; D might be TRBD1 (6 bases). V lost 1 base, J lost 2 bases, and 7 bases lay in between. There are 14 residues in the CDR3. Per germline, CDR1 SEHNR and CDR2 FQNEAQ (reference sequence).

The chain links TRBV7-9 to TRBJ2-5, with 8 bases fitting TRBD2. The CDR3 length is 15 residues. V shed 6 bases, J shed 3 bases, and the junction held 9 bases outside the gene matches. Germline CDR1 and CDR2: SEHNR and FQNEAQ (reference sequence). CDR3 region: CASSRPPGGEETQYF. The DNA for the CDR3 is TGTGCCAGCAGTCGCCCGCCGGGGGGGGAAGAGACCCAGTACTTC.

The V and J genes are TRBV6-5 and TRBJ2-7; TRBD2 matches 9 bases. Per germline, CDR1 MNHEY and CDR2 SVGAGI. J lost 5 bases, V lost 2 bases, and 7 bases had no gene match. The CDR3 is 15 residues long. CDR3 nucleotide sequence: TGTGCCAGCAGTTACGGGCGGGGGGGCCCAAACGAGCAGTACTTC. It encodes CASSYGRGGPNEQYF.